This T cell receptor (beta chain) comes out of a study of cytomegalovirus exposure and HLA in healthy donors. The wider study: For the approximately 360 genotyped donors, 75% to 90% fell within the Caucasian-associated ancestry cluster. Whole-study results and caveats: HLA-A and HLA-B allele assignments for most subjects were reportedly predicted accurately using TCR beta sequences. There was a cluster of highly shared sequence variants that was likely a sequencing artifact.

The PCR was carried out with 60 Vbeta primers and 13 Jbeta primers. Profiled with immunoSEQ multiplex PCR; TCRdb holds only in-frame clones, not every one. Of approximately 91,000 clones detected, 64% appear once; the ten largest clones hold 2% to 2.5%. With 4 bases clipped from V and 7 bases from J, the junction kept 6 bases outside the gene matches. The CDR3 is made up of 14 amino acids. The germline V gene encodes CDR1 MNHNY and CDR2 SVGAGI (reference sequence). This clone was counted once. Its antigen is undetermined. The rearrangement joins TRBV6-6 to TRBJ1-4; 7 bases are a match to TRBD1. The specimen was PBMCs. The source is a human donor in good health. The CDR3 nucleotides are TGTGCCAGCAGTTCCACAGGGGTCGGTGAAAAACTGTTTTTT. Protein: CASSSTGVGEKLFF.